This TCR beta chain emerged from a study of blood T cell repertoires in COVID-19. The overall study: The analysed material was cDNA or gDNA that came from T cells, B-cell-depleted T cells, or PBMCs.

Original processing methods: Amplification of reference gene primers provided the estimated nucleated cell counts. Sequencing was performed with immunoSEQ multiplex PCR; in TCRdb, only in-frame clones are kept and a portion is missing. V and J calls and clone size follow that table, whereas D and trimming were derived from the DNA. The sample contains about 140,000 clones, 82% of which appear only once. Germline CDR1 reads LNHDA; CDR2 reads SQIVND (reference sequence). Between the trimmed V and J ends, which lost 5 bases and 4 bases, there was a span of 11 bases. The CDR3 has 13 residues. The sequence was obtained from a woman older than 75 with acute or convalescent COVID-19. V usage is TRBV19 and J usage is TRBJ2-5; unclear D gene. Sequencing was done on a sample of peripheral blood. The CDR3 protein is CASSGTRRETQYF. The CDR3 DNA follows: TGTGCCAGTAGTGGTACAAGGAGAGAGACCCAGTACTTC.